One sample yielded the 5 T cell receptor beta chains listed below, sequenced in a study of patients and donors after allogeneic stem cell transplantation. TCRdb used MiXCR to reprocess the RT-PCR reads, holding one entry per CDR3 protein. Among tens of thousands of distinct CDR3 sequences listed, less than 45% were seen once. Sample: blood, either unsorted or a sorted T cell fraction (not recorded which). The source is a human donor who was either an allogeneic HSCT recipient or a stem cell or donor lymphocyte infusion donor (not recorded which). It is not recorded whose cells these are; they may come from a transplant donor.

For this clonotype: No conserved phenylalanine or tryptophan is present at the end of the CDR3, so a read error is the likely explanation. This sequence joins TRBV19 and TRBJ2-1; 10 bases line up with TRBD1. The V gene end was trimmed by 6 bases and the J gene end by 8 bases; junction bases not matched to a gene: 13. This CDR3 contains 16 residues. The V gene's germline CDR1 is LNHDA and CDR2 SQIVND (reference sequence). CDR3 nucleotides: TGTGCCAGTAGACCTGGGGGGACAGGGGAGTATGATGAGCAGTTCTTA. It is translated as CASRPGGTGEYDEQFL.

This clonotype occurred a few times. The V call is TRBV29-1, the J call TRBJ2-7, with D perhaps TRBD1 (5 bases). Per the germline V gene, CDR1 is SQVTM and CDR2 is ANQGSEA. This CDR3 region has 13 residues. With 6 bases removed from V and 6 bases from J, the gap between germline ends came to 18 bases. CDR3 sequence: CSVDSAQGGEQYF. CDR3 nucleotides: TGCAGCGTAGACTCGGCGCAGGGCGGCGAGCAGTACTTC.

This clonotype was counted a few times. CDR3 sequence (DNA): TGCAGTGCCTCCGGGACAGTCAATCAGCCCCAGCATTTT. Translating it yields CSASGTVNQPQHF. The J gene is TRBJ1-5, the V gene TRBV20-1; 7 bases are shared with TRBD1. Germline values: CDR1 DFQATT, CDR2 SNEGSKA (reference sequence). The CDR3 runs 13 residues. V shed 6 bases and J 3 bases; nucleotides not matched to a gene: 5.

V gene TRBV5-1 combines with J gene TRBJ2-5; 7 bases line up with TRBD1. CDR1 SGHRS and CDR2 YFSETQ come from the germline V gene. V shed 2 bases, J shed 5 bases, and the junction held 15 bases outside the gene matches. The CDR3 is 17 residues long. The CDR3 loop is CASSLLHRTGGKETQYF. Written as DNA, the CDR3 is TGCGCCAGCAGCTTACTTCACCGGACAGGAGGCAAGGAGACCCAGTACTTC. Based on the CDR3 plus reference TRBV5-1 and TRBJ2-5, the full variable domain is KAGVTQTPRYLIKTRGQQVTLSCSPISGHRSVSWYQQTPGQGLQFLFEYFSETQRNKGNFPGRFSGRQFSNSRSEMNVSTLELGDSALYLCASSLLHRTGGKETQYFGPGTRLLVL.

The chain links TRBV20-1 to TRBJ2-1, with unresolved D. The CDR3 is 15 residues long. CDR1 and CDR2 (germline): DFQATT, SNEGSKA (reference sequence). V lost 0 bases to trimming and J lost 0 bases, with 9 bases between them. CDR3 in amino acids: CSARDVFFSYNEQFF. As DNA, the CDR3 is TGCAGTGCTAGAGATGTCTTTTTCTCCTACAATGAGCAGTTCTTC.